These 21 T cell receptor beta chains came from one sample sequenced in a study of spatial heterogeneity in lung cancer. Time point noted: blood at routine non-recurrence follow-up after resection. TCRdb processed the 5' RACE reads anew with MiXCR; each CDR3 protein has one entry. The sample lists tens of thousands of distinct CDR3 sequences; approximately 8% were seen once. The specimen comprised PBMCs, sampled at follow-up. Receptors were obtained from a male donor with early-stage non-small cell lung cancer.

This clonotype was picked up a small number of times. The chain employs TRBV2 and TRBJ1-1; D remains unclear. The CDR3 runs 13 residues. With 4 bases removed from V and 2 bases from J, the gap between germline ends came to 8 bases. CDR1 SNHLY and CDR2 FYNNEI come from the germline V gene. CDR3 in DNA: TGTGCCAGCAGTGTCACCCATAACACTGAAGCTTTCTTT. This encodes CASSVTHNTEAFF.

The sample holds many counts of this clonotype. The chain has TRBV16 and TRBJ1-5; D unresolved. Germline V lookup: CDR1 KGHSY, CDR2 FQNENV. The CDR3 has 14 residues. Trimming pared 7 bases from V and 1 base from J, leaving 11 bases between. The CDR3 here is CASNLRASNQPQHF. The CDR3 nucleotides read TGTGCCAGCAACCTGCGGGCGAGCAATCAGCCCCAGCATTTT.

This clonotype was picked up many times. The chain is built from TRBV7-9 and TRBJ2-7; D unresolved. The CDR3 runs 12 residues. The ends were cut back, 5 bases at V and 3 bases at J, with 8 bases in the middle. From germline, CDR1 is SEHNR and CDR2 FQNEAQ (reference sequence). The CDR3 loop reads CASSREDYEQYF. CDR3 nucleotide sequence: TGTGCCAGCAGCCGTGAGGACTACGAGCAGTACTTC.

This clonotype was counted ten times or more. The V gene is TRBV2, the J gene TRBJ2-1; D perhaps matches TRBD2 (6 bases). This CDR3 contains 12 residues. Germline CDR1 is SNHLY and CDR2 is FYNNEI. V was cut by 4 bases and J by 8 bases, with 9 bases left in between. The CDR3 sequence: CASSGDSHEQFF. CDR3 sequence (DNA): TGTGCCAGCAGTGGGGACTCCCATGAGCAGTTCTTC.

This clonotype was counted at least ten times. DNA for the CDR3: TGTGCCAGCAGCCAGGGCGTCGATCAGCCCCAGCATTTT. Amino acid sequence: CASSQGVDQPQHF. V usage is TRBV12-3 or TRBV12-4 and J usage is TRBJ1-5; weak D call: TRBD1 (5 bases). V dropped 6 bases and J dropped 5 bases, with 11 bases sitting between them. The CDR3 totals 13 residues.

There are a few counts of this clonotype. The gene calls are TRBV6-5 and TRBJ2-7, with 7 bases lining up with TRBD2. Germline V gene data show CDR1 as MNHEY and CDR2 as SVGAGI. This CDR3 region has 14 residues. V lost 0 bases and J lost 5; bases outside the gene matches: 4. The DNA for the CDR3 is TGTGCCAGCAGTTACTCGGGGGGGAGGAACGAGCAGTACTTC. Its translation is CASSYSGGRNEQYF.

The genes are TRBV6-6 and TRBJ2-1; 8 bases map to TRBD2. The germline gives CDR1 MNHNY, CDR2 SVGAGI (reference sequence). V trimming: 5 bases; J trimming: 9 bases; junction bases outside the gene matches: 9. This CDR3 is built from 14 residues. CDR3 amino acids: CASSRPGLVVEQFF. The CDR3 nucleotides read TGTGCCAGCAGTCGCCCGGGACTAGTAGTTGAGCAGTTCTTC.

This clonotype occurred many times. This sequence joins TRBV11-2 and TRBJ2-3, with 8 bases that match TRBD2. The J segment lost 0 bases and the V segment lost 5 bases, leaving 7 bases of the junction unmatched. The CDR3 has 16 amino acids. From germline, CDR1 is SGHAT and CDR2 FQNNGV. The CDR3 DNA reads TGTGCCAGCAGCCAACCCGGGGGGGCTAGCACAGATACGCAGTATTTT. Translated: CASSQPGGASTDTQYF. Full variable domain (missing parts from reference TRBV11-2 and TRBJ2-3): EAGVAQSPRYKIIEKRQSVAFWCNPISGHATLYWYQQILGQGPKLLIQFQNNGVVDDSQLPKDRFSAERLKGVDSTLKIQPAKLEDSAVYLCASSQPGGASTDTQYFGPGTRLTVL.

This clonotype was detected ten times or more. This chain uses TRBV19 with TRBJ2-3; TRBD1 might be the D (5 bases). The CDR3 has 15 residues. V was trimmed by 5 bases and J by 5 bases, leaving 17 bases between them. Germline V gene sequence: CDR1 LNHDA, CDR2 SQIVND (reference sequence). CDR3 sequence (DNA): TGTGCCAGTAGTGATCAGACAGAACTCCAAGATACGCAGTATTTT. This encodes CASSDQTELQDTQYF.

The table lists this clonotype with a few counts. The chain joins TRBV2 to TRBJ2-7; perhaps D is TRBD1 or TRBD2 (6 bases each). Trimming shortened V by 6 bases and J by 8 bases, and 20 bases separated the two germline ends. Germline lookup yields CDR1 SNHLY and CDR2 FYNNEI. The length of the CDR3 is 14 residues. The CDR3 DNA is TGTGCCAGCAGCCCTACGGGGCCGCGGGACAAGCAGTACTTC. This encodes CASSPTGPRDKQYF.

This clonotype was seen repeatedly, ten times or more. This chain connects TRBV30 to TRBJ1-3; D unresolved. The V gene lost 5 bases and the J gene lost 9 bases, with 14 bases spanning the gap. This CDR3 comprises 12 residues. CDR1 GTSNPN and CDR2 SVGIG come from the germline V gene (reference sequence). DNA for the CDR3: TGTGCCTGGGCCTTGGCGGGCGGCACCATATATTTT. It encodes CAWALAGGTIYF.

DNA of the CDR3: TGTGCCAGCAGGCGACAGGGTCGGACACCCCTCCACTTT. Residues: CASRRQGRTPLHF. The chain joins TRBV6-5 to TRBJ1-6; 7 bases line up with TRBD1. Germline V gene lookup returns CDR1 MNHEY and CDR2 SVGAGI. This CDR3 has 13 amino acids. With 6 bases clipped from V and 11 bases from J, the junction kept 7 bases outside the gene matches.

There are a few counts of this clonotype. The rearrangement links TRBV27 to TRBJ2-7, with TRBD2 matching 11 bases. Germline values: CDR1 MNHEY, CDR2 SMNVEV (reference sequence). The CDR3 sequence is 15 residues long. Trimming took 0 bases from V and 5 from J; bases not matched to a gene: 3. CDR3 loop: CASSLSSGGAHEQYF. The CDR3 coding sequence is TGTGCCAGCAGTTTATCTAGCGGGGGGGCCCACGAGCAGTACTTC.

V and J are TRBV9 and TRBJ2-7; 9 positions match TRBD1. J lost 2 bases, V lost 3 bases, and 3 bases had no gene match. The CDR3 totals 14 residues. In germline, CDR1 is SGDLS, CDR2 YYNGEE. In DNA, the CDR3 is TGTGCCAGCAGCGCCGGGACAGGGACCTACGAGCAGTACTTC. Its translation is CASSAGTGTYEQYF. Supplemented by reference TRBV9 and TRBJ2-7, the full variable domain reads DSGVTQTPKHLITATGQRVTLRCSPRSGDLSVYWYQQSLDQGLQFLIQYYNGEERAKGNILERFSAQQFPDLHSELNLSSLELGDSALYFCASSAGTGTYEQYFGPGTRLTVT.

This clonotype has at least ten counts. The rearrangement links TRBV6-1 to TRBJ1-4; D gene ambiguous. Germline CDR1 is MNHNS and CDR2 is SASEGT. Trimming took off 1 base at V and 6 bases at J, with 12 bases between the two ends. The CDR3 length is 15 residues. The CDR3 here is CASSEGPGGDEKLFF. CDR3 nucleotide sequence: TGTGCCAGCAGTGAAGGTCCAGGAGGTGATGAAAAACTGTTTTTT.

This clonotype showed up many times. The gene calls are TRBV20-1 and TRBJ2-3, with TRBD1 matching 8 bases. Per germline, CDR1 DFQATT and CDR2 SNEGSKA (reference sequence). V gave up 4 bases and J gave up 4 bases; unmatched junction bases: 4. CDR3 length: 13 amino acids. This chain's CDR3 is CSATDRAADTQYF. Written as DNA, the CDR3 is TGCAGTGCTACGGACAGGGCCGCAGATACGCAGTATTTT.

The sample holds many counts of this clonotype. This sequence joins TRBV6-6 and TRBJ2-7, with a weak D call TRBD2 (6 bases). The V gene's germline CDR1 is MNHNY and CDR2 SVGAGI (reference sequence). V was pared by 7 bases and J by 1 base, with 14 bases between. The CDR3 covers 14 residues. CDR3 bases: TGTGCCAGCACCCCGGGGGTTCTTTCCTACGAGCAGTACTTC. Its translation is CASTPGVLSYEQYF.

This clonotype occurred many times. The chain joins TRBV12-3 or TRBV12-4 to TRBJ2-2; 14 nucleotides align to TRBD2. The V and J ends lost 6 bases and 5 bases, in that order; junction bases with no gene match: 5. There are 16 residues in the CDR3. CDR3 nucleotide sequence: TGTGCCAGCAGCCAGACTAGCGGGGGGGCGACCGGGGAGCTGTTTTTT. Its translation is CASSQTSGGATGELFF.

In this sample, this clonotype turned up many times. The V and J genes are TRBV12-3 or TRBV12-4 and TRBJ2-5; D might be TRBD2 (7 bases). The CDR3 length is 15 residues. The V end was cut by 7 bases, the J end by 5 bases, with 20 bases between. CDR3 residues: CASMPSGGRGETQYF. CDR3 DNA: TGTGCCAGCATGCCGTCCGGGGGGCGTGGGGAGACCCAGTACTTC.

In this sample, this clonotype turned up many times. V is TRBV27 and J is TRBJ1-1, with unresolved D. The germline gives CDR1 MNHEY, CDR2 SMNVEV (reference sequence). This CDR3 contains 13 residues. The V and J ends lost 6 bases and 3 bases respectively, with 11 bases between them. CDR3: CASSRYRDTEAFF. The CDR3 DNA is TGTGCCAGCAGCCGCTATAGGGACACTGAAGCTTTCTTT.

Ten or more counts support this clonotype. The genes are TRBV20-1 and TRBJ1-3, with D unresolved. Trimming pared 2 bases from V and 0 bases from J, leaving 8 bases between. The CDR3 has 14 amino acids. Germline V gene sequence: CDR1 DFQATT, CDR2 SNEGSKA (reference sequence). Here the CDR3 DNA reads TGCAGTGCTAGACAGTCCCTCTCTGGAAACACCATATATTTT. Translation gives CSARQSLSGNTIYF.